This T cell receptor (beta chain) was documented in a study of blood T cell repertoires in COVID-19. Study as a whole: Sample material is recorded as cDNA or gDNA derived from T cells, B-cell-depleted T cells, or PBMCs.

Generated by immunoSEQ multiplex PCR, the TCRdb table keeps only in-frame clones and is missing some. The sample shows about 180,000 clones, more than 75% of them seen only once. Trimming left V 2 bases short and J 14 bases short, with 20 bases between. Germline loops: CDR1 LNHDA, CDR2 SQIVND (reference sequence). The CDR3 covers 14 residues. It was during active infection that Seattle patients were enrolled and then longitudinally followed. The specimen sequenced was peripheral blood. The receptor's source is a person between 70 and 80 years old with COVID-19, enrolled during active disease. This chain uses TRBV19 with TRBJ2-3; possibly TRBD1 for D (6 bases). The CDR3 sequence is CASSITFSGVIRYF. The CDR3 nucleotides are TGTGCCAGTAGTATAACGTTTTCAGGGGTTATAAGGTATTTT.